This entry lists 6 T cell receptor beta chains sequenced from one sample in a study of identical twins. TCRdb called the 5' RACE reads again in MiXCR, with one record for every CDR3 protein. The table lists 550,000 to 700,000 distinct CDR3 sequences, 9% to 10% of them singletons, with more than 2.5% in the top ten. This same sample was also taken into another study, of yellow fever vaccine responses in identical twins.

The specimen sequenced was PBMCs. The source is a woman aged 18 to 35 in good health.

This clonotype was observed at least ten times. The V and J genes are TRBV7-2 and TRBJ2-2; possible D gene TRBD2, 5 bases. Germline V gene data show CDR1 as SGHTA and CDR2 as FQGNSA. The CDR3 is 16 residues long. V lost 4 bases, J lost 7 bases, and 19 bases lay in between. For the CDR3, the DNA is TGTGCCAGCAGCTCCGGGAAGTGGGCGTTGAGCGGGGAGCTGTTTTTT. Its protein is CASSSGKWALSGELFF. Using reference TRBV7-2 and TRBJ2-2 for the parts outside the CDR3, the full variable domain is GAGVSQSPSNKVTEKGKDVELRCDPISGHTALYWYRQSLGQGLEFLIYFQGNSAPDKSGLPSDRFSAERTGGSVSTLTIQRTQQEDSAVYLCASSSGKWALSGELFFGEGSRLTVL.

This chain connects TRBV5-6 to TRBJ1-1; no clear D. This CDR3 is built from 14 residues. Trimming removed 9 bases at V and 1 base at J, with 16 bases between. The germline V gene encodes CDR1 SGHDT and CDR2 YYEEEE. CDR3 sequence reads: CATNLWFGNTEAFF. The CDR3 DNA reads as TGTGCCACCAATCTGTGGTTCGGGAACACTGAAGCTTTCTTT.

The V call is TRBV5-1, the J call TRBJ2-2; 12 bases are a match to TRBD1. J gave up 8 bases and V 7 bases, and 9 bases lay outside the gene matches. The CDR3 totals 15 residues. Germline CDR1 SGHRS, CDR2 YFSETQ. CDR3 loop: CASSGTGGLEGELFF. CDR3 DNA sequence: TGCGCCAGCTCCGGGACAGGGGGCTTAGAAGGGGAGCTGTTTTTT.

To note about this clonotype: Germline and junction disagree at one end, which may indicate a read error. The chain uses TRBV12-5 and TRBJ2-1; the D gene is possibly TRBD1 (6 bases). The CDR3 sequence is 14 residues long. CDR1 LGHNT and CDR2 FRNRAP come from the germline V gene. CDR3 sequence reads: CASGATGNYDEQFF. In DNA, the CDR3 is TGTGCTAGTGGCGCGACAGGTAACTACGATGAGCAGTTCTTC.

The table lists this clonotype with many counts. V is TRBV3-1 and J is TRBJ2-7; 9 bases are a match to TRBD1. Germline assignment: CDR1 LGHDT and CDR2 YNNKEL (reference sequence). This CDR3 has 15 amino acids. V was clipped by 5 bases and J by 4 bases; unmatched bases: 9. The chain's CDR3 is CASSITGGALYEQYF. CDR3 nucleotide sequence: TGTGCCAGCAGCATTACAGGGGGCGCCTTATACGAGCAGTACTTC.

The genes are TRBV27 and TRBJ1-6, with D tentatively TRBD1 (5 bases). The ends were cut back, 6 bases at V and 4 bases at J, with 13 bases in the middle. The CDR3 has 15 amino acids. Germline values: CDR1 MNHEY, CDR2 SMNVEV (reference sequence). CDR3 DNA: TGTGCCAGCAGCACGAGACAGAGTTATAATTCACCCCTCCACTTT. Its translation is CASSTRQSYNSPLHF.